The T cell receptor (beta chain) under discussion was sequenced for a study of molecular identifiers for immune sequencing clone quantification. In TCRdb, the PCR reads were re-called with MiXCR into one record per CDR3 protein. The top ten hold about 0.78% of the sample, which has some 590,000 distinct CDR3 sequences, less than 30% seen once. With 0 bases removed from V and 8 bases from J, the gap between germline ends came to 13 bases. The CDR3 is made up of 14 amino acids. Germline values: CDR1 SEHNR, CDR2 FQNEAQ (reference sequence). This clonotype appeared many times. The sequencing sample was made of naive CD8+ T cells from blood, with Jurkat cell RNA spiked in. Subset of the sample: FACS-sorted CD8+CD4-CCR7+CD45RA+ naive T cells. J is TRBJ2-5 and V is TRBV7-9; D uncertain. This clonotype originated in a human donor in good health. Some libraries in this study had Jurkat cell RNA spiked in. The CDR3 here is CASSLAGDHRTQYF. The CDR3 DNA reads TGTGCCAGCAGCTTAGCCGGCGACCACCGAACCCAGTACTTC.